These 32 T cell receptor beta chains were all obtained from the same sample, sequenced in a study of shared clonotypes between healthy human individuals. Clones were read by immunoSEQ multiplex PCR, and TCRdb kept only the in-frame ones, dropping some. The sample yields around 1,900,000 clones, 85% to 95% seen once. CD8 cells classed as naive were CD45RO-negative and positively selected for CCR7, excluding terminally differentiated effector memory CD45RA+ cells. Sequenced input: naive CD8+ T cells from PBMCs. These receptors were collected from a man younger than 35 in good health. Some clones in this sample may be carry-over from other donors' samples.

A single count supports this clone. The chain recombines TRBV27 with TRBJ2-7, with 11 bases matching TRBD2. The trim removed 6 bases at V and 3 bases at J, leaving 10 bases unmatched. The CDR3 spans 16 residues. CDR1 MNHEY and CDR2 SMNVEV come from the germline V gene (reference sequence). This chain's CDR3 is CASRELAGVGFYEQYF. As DNA, the CDR3 is TGTGCCAGCAGGGAACTAGCGGGGGTTGGCTTCTACGAGCAGTACTTC.

The table lists this clone with a count of one. V is TRBV6-1 and J is TRBJ2-1; either TRBD1 or TRBD2 may fit D (5 bases each). This CDR3 has 14 residues. V shed 2 bases and J shed 7 bases, with 12 bases lying between them. The V gene's germline CDR1 is MNHNS and CDR2 SASEGT. CDR3 sequence: CASSEWGGSNEQFF. CDR3 in DNA: TGTGCCAGCAGTGAATGGGGCGGGTCGAATGAGCAGTTCTTC.

The DNA for the CDR3 is TGTGCCAGCAGCCCTTCGAGAGGGGCTGGCGGGGCCAACGTCCTGACTTTC. Its translation is CASSPSRGAGGANVLTF. J is TRBJ2-6 and V is TRBV7-9; D may match TRBD1 or TRBD2 (5 bases each). Germline assignment: CDR1 SEHNR and CDR2 FQNEAQ (reference sequence). The CDR3 sequence is 17 residues long. The ends were cut back, 5 bases at V and 4 bases at J, with 18 bases in the middle.

The genes are TRBV7-9 and TRBJ1-1; no clear D. This CDR3 contains 12 residues. The germline CDR1 and CDR2 sequences are SEHNR and FQNEAQ (reference sequence). The germline V and J ends were trimmed by 3 bases and 4 bases, with 6 bases remaining between them. The CDR3 region has the DNA TGTGCCAGCAGCTTGGAGCCCACTGAAGCTTTCTTT. Translating gives CASSLEPTEAFF.

The rearrangement uses TRBV4-1 and TRBJ2-3; the D is unclear. Germline V lookup: CDR1 MGHRA, CDR2 YSYEKL. This CDR3 comprises 17 residues. V was shortened by 0 bases and J by 2 bases, with 15 bases between the two germline ends. The CDR3 is CASSQDKGKSLTDTQYF. The CDR3 nucleotides read TGCGCCAGCAGCCAAGATAAGGGAAAGTCCCTCACAGATACGCAGTATTTT.

This sequence joins TRBV9 and TRBJ1-2; D not certain. The germline CDR1 and CDR2 sequences are SGDLS and YYNGEE. Trimming cost V 4 bases and J 2 bases, with 15 bases left between them. The CDR3 runs 15 residues. The CDR3 is CASSRRGGSNYGYTF. CDR3 DNA: TGTGCCAGCAGCCGCCGGGGTGGCAGCAACTATGGCTACACCTTC.

This chain connects TRBV7-2 to TRBJ2-3; TRBD1 or TRBD2 may be the D gene (5 bases each). This CDR3 has 15 amino acids. Germline loops: CDR1 SGHTA, CDR2 FQGNSA. Trimming took off 4 bases at V and 4 bases at J, with 15 bases between the two ends. The CDR3 bases are TGTGCCAGCAGCTGGGACGGGCCTGGTCCAGATACGCAGTATTTT. Translation: CASSWDGPGPDTQYF.

The chain is built from TRBV7-2 and TRBJ2-5; D is tentatively TRBD1 or TRBD2 (5 bases each). With 0 bases removed from V and 1 base from J, the gap between germline ends came to 12 bases. CDR1 SGHTA and CDR2 FQGNSA come from the germline V gene. This CDR3 region has 16 residues. Written as DNA, the CDR3 is TGTGCCAGCAGCTTAGCGCCTCGGGGCCTCCAAGAGACCCAGTACTTC. Encoded protein: CASSLAPRGLQETQYF.

In DNA, the CDR3 is TGTGCCAGCAGCTTAAGGGGCGAATCAGATACGCAGTATTTT. Protein product: CASSLRGESDTQYF. The chain combines TRBV7-9 with TRBJ2-3; possible D gene TRBD1, 5 bases. V lost 2 bases and J lost 4, with 10 bases in between. Germline CDR1 is SEHNR and CDR2 is FQNEAQ (reference sequence). CDR3 length: 14 residues.

CDR3 nucleotide sequence: TGTGCCAGCAGCGTGTTTGCGGGAGGGCACTACGAGCAGTACTTC. This codes for CASSVFAGGHYEQYF. This chain links TRBV9 with TRBJ2-7; 9 positions match TRBD2. The germline gives CDR1 SGDLS, CDR2 YYNGEE. CDR3 length: 15 residues. The J segment lost 3 bases and the V segment lost 2 bases, leaving 6 bases of the junction unmatched.

J is TRBJ2-7 and V is TRBV4-3; tentatively, D is TRBD2 (5 bases). CDR3 length equals 15 residues. CDR1 is LGHNA and CDR2 is YSLEER in the germline V gene. Deletions cut 0 bases from V and 0 bases from J, with 9 bases between. CDR3: CASSQEGGVSYEQYF. The CDR3 DNA follows: TGCGCCAGCAGCCAAGAAGGAGGAGTCTCCTACGAGCAGTACTTC.

Note on this clone: Different DNA sequences within this sample yield the same CDR3. The chain recombines TRBV7-9 with TRBJ1-2; no firm D call. Trimming shortened V by 1 base and J by 4 bases, and 10 bases separated the two germline ends. CDR1 and CDR2 (germline): SEHNR, FQNEAQ (reference sequence). The CDR3 consists of 14 residues. As DNA, the CDR3 is TGTGCCAGCAGCTTAGTTGGGGTTGGCTATGGCTACACCTTC. This codes for CASSLVGVGYGYTF.

The chain uses TRBV5-6 and TRBJ1-1, with TRBD1 matching 9 bases. V was clipped by 2 bases and J by 1 base; unmatched bases: 3. The CDR3 contains 15 residues. CDR1 SGHDT and CDR2 YYEEEE come from the germline V gene. The CDR3: CASSFTTGGNTEAFF. The CDR3, as DNA: TGTGCCAGCAGCTTTACGACAGGGGGGAACACTGAAGCTTTCTTT. Supplemented by reference TRBV5-6 and TRBJ1-1, the full variable domain reads DAGVTQSPTHLIKTRGQQVTLRCSPKSGHDTVSWYQQALGQGPQFIFQYYEEEERQRGNFPDRFSGHQFPNYSSELNVNALLLGDSALYLCASSFTTGGNTEAFFGQGTRLTVV.

The V call is TRBV28, the J call TRBJ2-1; D perhaps matches TRBD1 (5 bases). Germline CDR1 reads MDHEN; CDR2 reads SYDVKM. V lost 5 bases and J lost 0, with 14 bases in between. This CDR3 has 16 residues. The CDR3 DNA reads as TGTGCCAGCAGTCGAAGATGGGGCAGCTCCTACAATGAGCAGTTCTTC. As protein: CASSRRWGSSYNEQFF. Variable domain in full (rest from reference TRBV28 and TRBJ2-1): DVKVTQSSRYLVKRTGEKVFLECVQDMDHENMFWYRQDPGLGLRLIYFSYDVKMKEKGDIPEGYSVSREKKERFSLILESASTNQTSMYLCASSRRWGSSYNEQFFGPGTRLTVL.

The J gene is TRBJ1-2, the V gene TRBV30, with D unresolved. With 0 bases removed from V and 3 bases from J, the gap between germline ends came to 8 bases. This CDR3 is 13 amino acids long. In germline, CDR1 is GTSNPN, CDR2 SVGIG (reference sequence). In nucleotides, the CDR3 is TGTGCCTGGAGTGTACTGAGAGACTATGGCTACACCTTC. It specifies CAWSVLRDYGYTF.

The chain employs TRBV4-3 and TRBJ1-2; no firm D call. The CDR3 contains 15 residues. V shed 0 bases and J shed 8 bases, with 16 bases lying between them. In germline, CDR1 is LGHNA, CDR2 YSLEER. CDR3 DNA: TGCGCCAGCAGCCAAGATAGGTGGACGTCGAGGGGCTACACCTTC. This sequence encodes CASSQDRWTSRGYTF.

The rearrangement uses TRBV5-1 and TRBJ2-6; D is tentatively TRBD1 or TRBD2 (5 bases each). The CDR3 consists of 20 residues. Germline V gene sequence: CDR1 SGHRS, CDR2 YFSETQ. V dropped 0 bases and J dropped 0 bases, with 19 bases sitting between them. The CDR3 here is CASSLEGGAAVLSGANVLTF. CDR3 DNA: TGCGCCAGCAGCTTGGAGGGTGGGGCAGCGGTCCTCTCTGGGGCCAACGTCCTGACTTTC.

V and J are TRBV2 and TRBJ2-1; 11 bases agree with TRBD2. Germline V gene lookup returns CDR1 SNHLY and CDR2 FYNNEI. CDR3 length: 17 amino acids. After removal of 7 bases from V and 1 base from J, the junction contained 9 bases not matched to a gene. Written as DNA, the CDR3 is TGTGCCAGCAAGGGGGCCGGACTAGCGGGTTCCTACAATGAGCAGTTCTTC. Residues: CASKGAGLAGSYNEQFF.

This clone has a single count. V and J are TRBV10-2 and TRBJ2-1, with 7 nucleotides matching TRBD2. This CDR3 contains 14 residues. J was trimmed by 6 bases and V by 4 bases; bases with no gene match: 6. CDR1 is WSHSY, CDR2 SAAADI, per germline. DNA for the CDR3: TGCGCCAGCAGTGTCGCGGGAGTTGGCAATGAGCAGTTCTTC. Translated, it gives CASSVAGVGNEQFF.

This clone appeared a single time. The chain couples TRBV2 to TRBJ2-1, with D possibly TRBD2 on 6 matching bases. Trimming removed 4 bases at V and 1 base at J, with 14 bases between. Germline loops: CDR1 SNHLY, CDR2 FYNNEI. CDR3 size: 16 residues. The DNA of the CDR3 is TGTGCCAGCAGTGGCCACGTGGGGGGTTCCTACAATGAGCAGTTCTTC. Translating it yields CASSGHVGGSYNEQFF.

The CDR3 nucleotides read TGTGCCACCAGCAGCCAGACTCGGACAGAAAAACTGTTTTTT. Its translation is CATSSQTRTEKLFF. The chain has TRBV15 and TRBJ1-4, with a possible D match to TRBD1 (5 bases). Trimming took off 3 bases at V and 8 bases at J, with 13 bases between the two ends. Per germline, CDR1 LNHNV and CDR2 YYDKDF (reference sequence). The CDR3 is 14 residues long.

The chain is built from TRBV14 and TRBJ2-7; a possible D gene is TRBD1 (6 bases). V was cut by 0 bases and J by 5 bases, with 17 bases left in between. This CDR3 contains 16 residues. The germline CDR1 and CDR2 sequences are SGHDN and FVKESK. The CDR3: CASSQDIRDRNHEQYF. The CDR3 coding sequence is TGTGCCAGCAGCCAAGATATCCGAGACAGGAACCACGAGCAGTACTTC.

About this clone: The same CDR3 also results from other DNA sequences found in this sample. The V gene is TRBV29-1, the J gene TRBJ2-2, with no clear D. The V end lost 6 bases, the J end lost 4 bases, and 9 bases lay between the germline ends. Looked up from germline, CDR1 is SQVTM and CDR2 is ANQGSEA. The CDR3 sequence is 12 residues long. CDR3 sequence: CSVVGPTGELFF. The CDR3 nucleotides are TGCAGCGTGGTGGGTCCCACCGGGGAGCTGTTTTTT.

The gene calls are TRBV11-3 and TRBJ2-2; D perhaps matches TRBD2 (6 bases). Germline V gives CDR1 SGHNT, CDR2 YENEEA. The germline V and J ends were trimmed by 4 bases and 4 bases, with 22 bases remaining between them. This CDR3 region has 18 residues. The CDR3 DNA reads as TGTGCCAGCAGCTCCAGCGAGGTGGGCTATAGCGGCACCGGGGAGCTGTTTTTT. This encodes CASSSSEVGYSGTGELFF.

Notes on this clone: In the same sample, other DNA sequences code for this CDR3. J is TRBJ1-1 and V is TRBV7-9, with 7 bases aligning to TRBD1. Germline CDR1 SEHNR, CDR2 FQNEAQ (reference sequence). J was trimmed by 6 bases and V by 4 bases; bases with no gene match: 2. CDR3 length: 12 amino acids. This CDR3 reads CASSSQGAEAFF. DNA of the CDR3: TGTGCCAGCAGCTCTCAGGGGGCTGAAGCTTTCTTT.

J is TRBJ2-1 and V is TRBV7-8, with a tentative D call TRBD2 (6 bases). Between the trimmed V and J ends, which lost 5 bases and 3 bases, there was a span of 17 bases. CDR3 length: 16 residues. CDR1 is SGHVS and CDR2 is FQNEAQ in the germline V gene. CDR3 region: CASSPTRRGVYNEQFF. The CDR3 bases are TGTGCCAGCAGCCCAACTAGGCGGGGTGTCTACAATGAGCAGTTCTTC.

The gene calls are TRBV10-3 and TRBJ2-7, with 9 nucleotides matching TRBD1. The V gene end was trimmed by 10 bases and the J gene end by 8 bases; junction bases not matched to a gene: 15. This CDR3 is built from 14 residues. Germline CDR1 and CDR2: ENHRY and SYGVKD. CDR3 loop: CATRPGGTGIKQYF. CDR3 bases: TGTGCCACGCGGCCGGGTGGGACAGGGATCAAGCAGTACTTC.

The chain joins TRBV2 to TRBJ2-1; 8 nucleotides agree with TRBD2. Germline V CDR1 and CDR2: SNHLY, FYNNEI. Unmatched junction bases numbered 16, after V lost 6 bases and J lost 12 bases. The CDR3 extends over 15 amino acids. CDR3 DNA sequence: TGTGCCAGCAGGGATCGTAGCGGGGAGGAGCCCTGGCAGTTCTTC. This translates into CASRDRSGEEPWQFF.

The V gene is TRBV27, the J gene TRBJ2-1, with TRBD2 identical over 12 bases. CDR1 and CDR2 (germline): MNHEY, SMNVEV (reference sequence). This CDR3 comprises 16 residues. Unmatched junction bases numbered 7, after V lost 5 bases and J lost 5 bases. In nucleotides, the CDR3 is TGTGCCAGCAGTGGACGGACTAGCGGGACCCACAATGAGCAGTTCTTC. Encoded protein: CASSGRTSGTHNEQFF.

CDR3: CASSLSSREGYEQYF. CDR3 bases: TGTGCCAGCAGCTTATCCTCCAGGGAGGGCTACGAGCAGTACTTC. V gene TRBV7-9 combines with J gene TRBJ2-7; 7 bases map to TRBD2. With V trimmed by 2 bases and J by 3 bases, 7 bases remained unmatched. The CDR3 consists of 15 residues. Per the germline V gene, CDR1 is SEHNR and CDR2 is FQNEAQ (reference sequence).

This sequence joins TRBV7-9 and TRBJ2-5; TRBD2 might be the D (6 bases). V shed 3 bases and J shed 1 base, with 18 bases lying between them. The CDR3 is made up of 17 amino acids. Germline CDR1 SEHNR, CDR2 FQNEAQ (reference sequence). The CDR3 DNA is TGTGCCAGCAGCTTTGCCCCCTCTCTAGCGCCCCAAGAGACCCAGTACTTC. This sequence encodes CASSFAPSLAPQETQYF.

This clone was observed once. This chain uses TRBV7-8 with TRBJ2-3, with TRBD2 identical over 11 bases. The V segment lost 1 base and the J segment 3 bases; nucleotides outside the gene matches: 3. Germline values: CDR1 SGHVS, CDR2 FQNEAQ. This CDR3 is 16 amino acids long. The CDR3 protein is CASSLGLAGGTDTQYF. The CDR3 DNA sequence: TGTGCCAGCAGCTTAGGTCTAGCGGGGGGAACAGATACGCAGTATTTT.